The 4 T cell receptor beta chains below come from one sample, sequenced in a study of cytomegalovirus exposure and HLA in healthy donors. Researchers ran the PCR with 60 Vbeta and 13 Jbeta primers. Only in-frame clones appear in the TCRdb table, and some are missing; sequencing was by immunoSEQ multiplex PCR. Found here are about 140,000 clones, approximately 83% of them singletons; the top ten hold approximately 3%. Material: PBMCs. These receptors came from a male donor in good health and CMV-seronegative.

The chain carries TRBV28 and TRBJ1-5, with 11 nucleotides matching TRBD1. CDR3 size: 15 residues. Trimming at V came to 5 bases and at J to 5 bases, leaving 5 bases not matched to a gene. CDR1 is MDHEN, CDR2 SYDVKM, per germline. The CDR3 spells CASSPGTGGYQPQHF. In nucleotides, the CDR3 is TGTGCCAGCAGTCCCGGGACAGGGGGGTATCAGCCCCAGCATTTT.

The chain employs TRBV30 and TRBJ2-3, with 11 bases fitting TRBD2. The CDR3 length is 21 residues. Trimming cost V 1 base and J 4 bases; bases outside gene matches: 22. The germline V gene has CDR1 GTSNPN and CDR2 SVGIG (reference sequence). The CDR3, as DNA: TGTGCCTGGAGTGAGGAGGGCCGCGGACGGACTAGCGGGCGGACTTCAGATACGCAGTATTTT. The encoded protein is CAWSEEGRGRTSGRTSDTQYF.

This chain links TRBV28 with TRBJ2-2; unclear D gene. Germline V gives CDR1 MDHEN, CDR2 SYDVKM. The CDR3 loop spans 15 amino acids. Trimming removed 6 bases from V and 5 bases from J, with 16 bases in between. The CDR3 loop is CASSVTGMVTGELFF. The CDR3 region has the DNA TGTGCCAGCAGCGTAACCGGTATGGTTACCGGGGAGCTGTTTTTT.

This clone showed up just once. CDR3 protein: CASSIWAGLGQETQYF. CDR3 sequence (DNA): TGTGCCAGTAGTATATGGGCAGGGCTGGGTCAAGAGACCCAGTACTTC. The rearrangement links TRBV19 to TRBJ2-5, with D possibly matching TRBD1 (5 bases). The CDR3 extends over 16 amino acids. Germline-derived CDR1 and CDR2 are LNHDA and SQIVND (reference sequence). Deletions cut 2 bases from V and 2 bases from J, with 15 bases between.